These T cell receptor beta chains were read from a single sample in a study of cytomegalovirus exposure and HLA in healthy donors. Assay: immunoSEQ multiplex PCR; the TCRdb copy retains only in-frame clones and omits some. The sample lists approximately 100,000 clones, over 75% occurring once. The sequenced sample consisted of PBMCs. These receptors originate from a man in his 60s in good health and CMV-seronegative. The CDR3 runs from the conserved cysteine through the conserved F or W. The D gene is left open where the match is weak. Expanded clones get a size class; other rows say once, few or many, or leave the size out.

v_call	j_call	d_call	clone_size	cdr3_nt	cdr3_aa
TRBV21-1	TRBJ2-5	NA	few	TGTGCCAGCAGCAAATGGTGGAGCCCTCCGGATGTCCAGTACTTC	CASSKWWSPPDVQYF
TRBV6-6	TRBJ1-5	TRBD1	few	TGTGCCAGCAACCTAGGGACAGCGCATAGCAATCAGCCCCAGCATTTT	CASNLGTAHSNQPQHF
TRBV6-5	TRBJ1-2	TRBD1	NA	TGTGCCAGCAGTTACGGGACAGGTGAACTTATAAGTGGCTACACCTTC	CASSYGTGELISGYTF
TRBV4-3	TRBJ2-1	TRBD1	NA	TGCGCCAGCAGCCAAGTGTCTACAGGGGGCTCCTACAATGAGCAGTTCTTC	CASSQVSTGGSYNEQFF
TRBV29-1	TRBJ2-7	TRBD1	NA	TGCAGCGTTGAAGATACCGGGACAGGGGTTCCCGAGCAGTACTTC	CSVEDTGTGVPEQYF
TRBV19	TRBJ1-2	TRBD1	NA	TGTGCCAGTAGTCTGGACGGACAGGGGAACTATGGCTACACCTTC	CASSLDGQGNYGYTF
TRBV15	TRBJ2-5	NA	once	TGTGCCACCAGCAGAGATAGATGGAGCCAAGAGACCCAGTACTTC	CATSRDRWSQETQYF
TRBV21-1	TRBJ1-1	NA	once	TGTGCCAGCAGCAACCCCCGGGACAGGGAGTCCTGGTCGTCGGCTTTCTTT	CASSNPRDRESWSSAFF
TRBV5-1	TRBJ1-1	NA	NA	TGCGCCAGCAGCTTGGCCCCGGGCGGGGGGAAAGCTTTCTTT	CASSLAPGGGKAFF
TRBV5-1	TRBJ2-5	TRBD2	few	TGCGCCAGCAGCTTGACTAGCGGGGGGAGCCCCGGAGAGACCCAGTACTTC	CASSLTSGGSPGETQYF
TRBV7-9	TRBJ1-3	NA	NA	TGTGCCAGCAGCTTCGACAGGCTCTCTGGAAACACCATATATTTT	CASSFDRLSGNTIYF
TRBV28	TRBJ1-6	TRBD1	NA	TGTGCCAGCAGAGGGGACAGGGGAAATTCACCCCTCCACTTT	CASRGDRGNSPLHF
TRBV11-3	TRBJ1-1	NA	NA	TGTGCCAGCAGCCTCCAGATGAACACTGAAGCTTTCTTT	CASSLQMNTEAFF